The text below deals with one T cell receptor beta chain. The repertoire was sequenced with immunoSEQ multiplex PCR; TCRdb's copy has only in-frame clones and lacks some. This table has more than 200,000 clones, 84% appearing once. Germline lookup yields CDR1 MNHEY and CDR2 SVGEGT. Trimming took 0 bases from V and 1 from J; bases not matched to a gene: 3. The CDR3 is made up of 16 amino acids. This sample was taken from a study of blood T cell repertoires in COVID-19. This TCR derives from a man in his sixties with acute or convalescent COVID-19. The rearrangement links TRBV6-2 or TRBV6-3 to TRBJ2-3; 8 bases match TRBD2. Material: peripheral blood. The CDR3: CASSYSTGRGTDTQYF. Here the CDR3 DNA reads TGTGCCAGCAGTTACTCGACCGGGAGGGGCACAGATACGCAGTATTTT.